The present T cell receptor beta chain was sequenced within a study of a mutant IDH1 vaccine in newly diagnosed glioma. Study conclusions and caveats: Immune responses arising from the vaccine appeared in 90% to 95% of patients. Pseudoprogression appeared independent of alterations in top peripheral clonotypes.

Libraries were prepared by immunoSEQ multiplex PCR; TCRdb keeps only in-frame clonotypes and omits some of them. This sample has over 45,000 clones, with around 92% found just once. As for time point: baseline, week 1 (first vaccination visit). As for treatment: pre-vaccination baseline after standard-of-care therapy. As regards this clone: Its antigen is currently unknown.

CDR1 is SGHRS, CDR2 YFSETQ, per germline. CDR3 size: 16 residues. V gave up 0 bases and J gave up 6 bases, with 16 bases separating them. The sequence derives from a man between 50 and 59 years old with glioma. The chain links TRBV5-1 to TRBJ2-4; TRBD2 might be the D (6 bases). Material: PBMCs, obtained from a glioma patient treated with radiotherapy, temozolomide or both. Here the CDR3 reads CASSLGAAGSLNIQYF. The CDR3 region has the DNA TGCGCCAGCAGCTTGGGGGCCGCCGGGAGTCTAAACATTCAGTACTTC.